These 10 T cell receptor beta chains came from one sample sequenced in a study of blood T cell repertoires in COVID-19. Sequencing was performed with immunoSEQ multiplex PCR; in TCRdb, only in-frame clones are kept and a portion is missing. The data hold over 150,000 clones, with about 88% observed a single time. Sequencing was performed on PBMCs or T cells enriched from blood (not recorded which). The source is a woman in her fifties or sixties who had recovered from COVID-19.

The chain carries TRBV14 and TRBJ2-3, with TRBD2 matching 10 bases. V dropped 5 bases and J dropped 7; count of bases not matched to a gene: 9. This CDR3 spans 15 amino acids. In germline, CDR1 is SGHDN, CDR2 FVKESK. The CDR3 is CASSDPGLAKHTQYF. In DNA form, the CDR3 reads TGTGCCAGCAGCGATCCGGGACTAGCGAAGCATACGCAGTATTTT.

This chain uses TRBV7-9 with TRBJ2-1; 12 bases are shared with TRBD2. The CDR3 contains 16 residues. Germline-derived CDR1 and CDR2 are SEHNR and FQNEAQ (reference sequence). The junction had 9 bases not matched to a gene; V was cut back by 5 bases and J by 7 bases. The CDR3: CASSRQGTSGSNEQFF. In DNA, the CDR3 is TGTGCCAGCAGCCGCCAAGGGACTAGCGGGTCTAATGAGCAGTTCTTC.

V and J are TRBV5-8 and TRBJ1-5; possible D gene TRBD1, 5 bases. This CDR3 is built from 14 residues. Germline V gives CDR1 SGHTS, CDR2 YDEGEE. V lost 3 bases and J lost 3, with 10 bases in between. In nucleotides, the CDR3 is TGTGCCAGCAGCTCCCCAGGGTACAATCAGCCCCAGCATTTT. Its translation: CASSSPGYNQPQHF. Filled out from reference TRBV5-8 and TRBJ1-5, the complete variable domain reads EAGVTQSPTHLIKTRGQQATLRCSPISGHTSVYWYQQALGLGLQFLLWYDEGEERNRGNFPPRFSGRQFPNYSSELNVNALELEDSALYLCASSSPGYNQPQHFGDGTRLSIL.

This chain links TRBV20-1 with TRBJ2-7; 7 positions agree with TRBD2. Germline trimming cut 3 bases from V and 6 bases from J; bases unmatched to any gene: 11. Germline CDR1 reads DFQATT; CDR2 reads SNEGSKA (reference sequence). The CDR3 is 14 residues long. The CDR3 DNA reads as TGCAGTGCTAGTTGGGGGAGGGCCGGAGGCGAGCAGTACTTC. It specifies CSASWGRAGGEQYF.

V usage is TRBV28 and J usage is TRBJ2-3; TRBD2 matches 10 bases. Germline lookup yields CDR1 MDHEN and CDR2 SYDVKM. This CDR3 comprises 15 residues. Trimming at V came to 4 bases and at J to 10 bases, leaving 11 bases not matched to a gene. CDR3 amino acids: CASSSPSGRVKSQYF. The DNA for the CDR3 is TGTGCCAGCAGTTCCCCTAGCGGGAGAGTCAAATCGCAGTATTTT.

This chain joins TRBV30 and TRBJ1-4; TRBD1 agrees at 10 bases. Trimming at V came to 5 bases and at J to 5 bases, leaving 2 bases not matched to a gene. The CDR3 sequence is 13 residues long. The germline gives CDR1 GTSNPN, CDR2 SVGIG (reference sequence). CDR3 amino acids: CAWSDRGNEKLFF. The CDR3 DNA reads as TGTGCCTGGTCGGACAGGGGGAATGAAAAACTGTTTTTT. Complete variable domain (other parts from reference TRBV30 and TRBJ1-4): SQTIHQWPATLVQPVGSPLSLECTVEGTSNPNLYWYRQAAGRGLQLLFYSVGIGQISSEVPQNLSASRPQDRQFILSSKKLLLSDSGFYLCAWSDRGNEKLFFGSGTQLSVL.

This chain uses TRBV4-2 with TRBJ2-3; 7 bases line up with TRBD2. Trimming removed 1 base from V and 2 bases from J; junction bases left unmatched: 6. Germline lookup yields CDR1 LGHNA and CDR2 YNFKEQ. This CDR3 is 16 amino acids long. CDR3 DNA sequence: TGTGCCAGCAGCCAAGTTGCGGGAGACCCCACAGATACGCAGTATTTT. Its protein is CASSQVAGDPTDTQYF.

CDR3 residues: CASSQEGGRAVEQFF. CDR3 nucleotide sequence: TGTGCCAGCAGCCAAGAGGGCGGGAGGGCCGTGGAGCAGTTCTTC. The rearrangement uses TRBV4-2 and TRBJ2-1, with TRBD2 matching over 9 bases. Germline V gives CDR1 LGHNA, CDR2 YNFKEQ. CDR3 length: 15 amino acids. J gave up 10 bases and V 0 bases, and 7 bases lay outside the gene matches.

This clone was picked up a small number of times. The CDR3 loop reads CAWRDSAYEQYF. The CDR3 DNA follows: TGTGCCTGGAGGGACTCCGCCTACGAGCAGTACTTC. The chain has TRBV30 and TRBJ2-7; weak D call: TRBD2 (5 bases). V was shortened by 3 bases and J by 2 bases, with 8 bases between the two germline ends. The CDR3 length is 12 residues. Germline assignment: CDR1 GTSNPN and CDR2 SVGIG (reference sequence).

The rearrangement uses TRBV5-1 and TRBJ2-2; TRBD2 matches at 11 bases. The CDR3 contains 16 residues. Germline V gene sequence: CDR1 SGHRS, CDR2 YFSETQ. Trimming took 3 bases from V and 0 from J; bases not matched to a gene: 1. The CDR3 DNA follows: TGCGCCAGCAGCTCGGGACTAGCGGCGAACACCGGGGAGCTGTTTTTT. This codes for CASSSGLAANTGELFF.